The source of this T cell receptor beta chain is a study of blood T cell repertoires in COVID-19. Across the study: Samples taken during acute and convalescent COVID-19 were collected in the United States, Italy and Spain. PBMCs, B-cell-depleted T cells, or T cells provided the cDNA or gDNA that made up the material.

Trimming took 1 base from V and 3 from J; bases not matched to a gene: 13. Germline loops: CDR1 LGHNT, CDR2 FRNRAP. The CDR3 loop spans 21 amino acids. The method was immunoSEQ multiplex PCR; TCRdb's version includes in-frame clones alone and lacks a portion of them. The sample shows about 140,000 clones, approximately 84% of them seen only once. V is TRBV12-5 and J is TRBJ2-1; 15 bases are a match to TRBD2. The source is a woman aged 55-70 years with acute or convalescent COVID-19. Sequencing input: peripheral blood. CDR3 sequence: CASGLAWTSGRASLSYNEQFF. CDR3 nucleotides: TGTGCTAGTGGTTTGGCATGGACTAGCGGGAGGGCCTCGCTAAGCTACAATGAGCAGTTCTTC.